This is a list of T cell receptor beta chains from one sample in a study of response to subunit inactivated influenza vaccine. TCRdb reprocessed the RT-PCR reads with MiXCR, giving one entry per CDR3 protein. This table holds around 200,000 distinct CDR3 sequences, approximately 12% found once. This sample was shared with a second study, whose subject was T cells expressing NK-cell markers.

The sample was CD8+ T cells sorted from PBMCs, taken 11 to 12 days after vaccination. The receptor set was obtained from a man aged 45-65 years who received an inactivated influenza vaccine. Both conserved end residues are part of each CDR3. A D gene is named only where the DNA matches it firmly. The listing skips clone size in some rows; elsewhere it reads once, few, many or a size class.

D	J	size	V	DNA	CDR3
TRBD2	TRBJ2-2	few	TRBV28	TGTGCCAGCAGTTTAGGACTAGGCGGCGGGGAGCTGTTTTTT	CASSLGLGGGELFF
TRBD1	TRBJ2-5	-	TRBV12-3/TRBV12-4	TGTGCCAGCACCGACAGGGGGCGGGCGCCAGAGACCCAGTACTTC	CASTDRGRAPETQYF
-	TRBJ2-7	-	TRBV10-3	TGTGCCACCCTCGGGGCTTCGGGCGAGCAGTACTTC	CATLGASGEQYF
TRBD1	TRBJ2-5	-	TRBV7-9	TGTGCCAGCAGCTCCCGGACAGGGGGCATCGAGACCCAGTACTTC	CASSSRTGGIETQYF
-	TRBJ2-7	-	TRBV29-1	TGCAGCGTTGACGACAGCGCCTACGAGCAGTACTTC	CSVDDSAYEQYF
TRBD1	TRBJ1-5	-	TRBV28	TGTGCCAGCAGTTACCTGACAGGGCAGGGTCAGCCCCAGCATTTT	CASSYLTGQGQPQHF
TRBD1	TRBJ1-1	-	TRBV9	TGTGCCAGCAGCGTAGAAGGACAGGGGGCGTGGGCTGAAGCTTTCTTT	CASSVEGQGAWAEAFF
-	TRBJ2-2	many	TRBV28	TGTGCCAGCAGTTCAACGGGACGGATGAACACCGGGGAGCTGTTTTTT	CASSSTGRMNTGELFF
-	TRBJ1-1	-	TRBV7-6	TGTGCCAGCAGCCCCAGTGCTGGCCTGAACACTGAAGCTTTCTTT	CASSPSAGLNTEAFF
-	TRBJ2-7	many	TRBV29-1	TGCAGCGTTGAAAGGGGCAACTACGAGCAGTACTTC	CSVERGNYEQYF
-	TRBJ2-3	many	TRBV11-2	TGTGCCAGCAGCGGCCGGATCTTGGCTTGGACAGATACGCAGTATTTT	CASSGRILAWTDTQYF
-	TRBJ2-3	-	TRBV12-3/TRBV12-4	TGTGCCAGCAGCCGTACCGACTCCAAGCCCGATATGGATACGCAGTATTTT	CASSRTDSKPDMDTQYF
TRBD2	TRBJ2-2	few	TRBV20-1	TGCAGTGCTAGATCAGGGACTAGTAACACCGGGGAGCTGTTTTTT	CSARSGTSNTGELFF
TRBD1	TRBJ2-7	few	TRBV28	TGTGCCAGCAGGATGACAGGGAGTGCATACGAGCAGTACTTC	CASRMTGSAYEQYF
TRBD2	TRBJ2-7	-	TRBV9	TGTGCCAGCAGCGCTAGCGGGGGGGCCTTTAGCGAGCAGTACTTC	CASSASGGAFSEQYF
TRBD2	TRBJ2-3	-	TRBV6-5	TGTGCCAGCAGTTACTTCGGGCTAGCGGGAGGAGATACGCAGTATTTT	CASSYFGLAGGDTQYF
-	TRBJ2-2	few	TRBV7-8	TGTGCCAGCAGCTCTAATGCCGGGGTTAGCACCGGGGAGCTGTTTTTT	CASSSNAGVSTGELFF
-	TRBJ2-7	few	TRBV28	TGTGCCAGCAGTTTACAATTGGGGGTCCTTTCCTACGAGCAGTACTTC	CASSLQLGVLSYEQYF
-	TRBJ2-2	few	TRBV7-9	TGTGCCAGCACCACGATCTCCACCGGGGAGCTGTTTTTT	CASTTISTGELFF
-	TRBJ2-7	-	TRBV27	TGTGCCAGCAGTTTTAAACAGAGATTCTACTACGAGCAGTACTTC	CASSFKQRFYYEQYF
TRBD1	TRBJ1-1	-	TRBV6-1	TGTGCCAGCAGCGAATTGACAGGGATGGGCACTGAAGCTTTCTTT	CASSELTGMGTEAFF
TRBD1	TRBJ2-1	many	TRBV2	TGTGCCAGTAGACAGAGACAGGGTTTGGTCAATGAGCAGTTCTTC	CASRQRQGLVNEQFF
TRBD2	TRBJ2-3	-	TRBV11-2	TGTGCCAGCAGCTCCGGGGGGGCTAGCACAGATACGCAGTATTTT	CASSSGGASTDTQYF
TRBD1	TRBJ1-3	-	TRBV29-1	TGCAGCGTCCAACGGGACAGCTCTGGAAACACCATATATTTT	CSVQRDSSGNTIYF
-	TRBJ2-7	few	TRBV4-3	TGCGCCAGCAGCCAAGAAGCGGCAGGAATCCACGAGCAGTACTTC	CASSQEAAGIHEQYF
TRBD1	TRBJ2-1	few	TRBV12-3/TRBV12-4	TGTGCCAGCAGTCCCTCGGAGCAGGGGGAGAATGAGCAGTTCTTC	CASSPSEQGENEQFF
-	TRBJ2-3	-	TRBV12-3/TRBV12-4	TGTGCCAGCAGTCGTTCAGGGCCCCGAAGCACAGATACGCAGTATTTT	CASSRSGPRSTDTQYF
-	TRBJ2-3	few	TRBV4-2	TGTGCCAGCAGCCAAGTTGAGGGGGATACGCAGTATTTT	CASSQVEGDTQYF
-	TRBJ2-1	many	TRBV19	TGTGCCAGTAGTATTACCCCCAATGAGCAGTTCTTC	CASSITPNEQFF
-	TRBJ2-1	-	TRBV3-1	TGTGCCAGCCGCCGGGCTTTAGTCTCCAATGAGCAGTTCTTC	CASRRALVSNEQFF
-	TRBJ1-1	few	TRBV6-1	TGTGCCAGCAGTCCCGCGGCAGGGGTTAGAGGTACTGAAGCTTTCTTT	CASSPAAGVRGTEAFF
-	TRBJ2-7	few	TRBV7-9	TGTGCCAGCACCCTTTATGGGGGGCACGAGCAGTACTTC	CASTLYGGHEQYF
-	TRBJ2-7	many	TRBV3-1	TGTGCCAGCAGCCAAGGGAGCTACGAGCAGTACTTC	CASSQGSYEQYF
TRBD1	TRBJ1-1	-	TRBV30	TGTGCCTGGAGTGTACCGGGACAGCCTTTGAACACTGAAGCTTTCTTT	CAWSVPGQPLNTEAFF
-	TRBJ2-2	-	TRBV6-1	TGTGCCAGCAGCCCGCCCCCCGTGAACACCGGGGAGCTGTTTTTT	CASSPPPVNTGELFF
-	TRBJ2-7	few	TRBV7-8	TGTGCCAGCAGCTCGCTTTCGGGCAGCGAGCAGTACTTC	CASSSLSGSEQYF
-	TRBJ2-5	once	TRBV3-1	TGTGCCAGCAGCCAAGAGGTCTACCAAGAGACCCAGTACTTC	CASSQEVYQETQYF
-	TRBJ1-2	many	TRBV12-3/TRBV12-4	TGTGCCAGCAGTGACCGGGACAGCTACACCTTC	CASSDRDSYTF
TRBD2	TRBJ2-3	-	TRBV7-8	TGTGCCAGCAGCTTAGTGTCTAGCGGGAGGGTCCTCACAGATACGCAGTATTTT	CASSLVSSGRVLTDTQYF
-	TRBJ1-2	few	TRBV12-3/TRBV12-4	TGTGCCAGCACCCTGGGGGGGGCTGATGGCTACACCTTC	CASTLGGADGYTF
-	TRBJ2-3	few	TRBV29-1	TGCAGCGTTGTCGGACTATTGAGCACAGATACGCAGTATTTT	CSVVGLLSTDTQYF
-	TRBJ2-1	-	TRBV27	TGTGCCAGCAGTCCGACAGTATACAATGAGCAGTTCTTC	CASSPTVYNEQFF
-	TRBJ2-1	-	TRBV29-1	TGCAGCGCCCGCACAGGGAGCTCCTACAATGAGCAGTTCTTC	CSARTGSSYNEQFF
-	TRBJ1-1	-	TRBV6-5	TGTGCCGCGGGAAGGGACGTGGAAGCTTTCTTT	CAAGRDVEAFF
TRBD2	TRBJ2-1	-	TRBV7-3	TGTGCCAGCAGCTTGCTGAGGGAGGGGGAGCAGTTCTTC	CASSLLREGEQFF
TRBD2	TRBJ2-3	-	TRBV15	TGTGCCACCAGCAGTTCCCAGCCTAGCGGGGGGGCAATCACAGATACGCAGTATTTT	CATSSSQPSGGAITDTQYF